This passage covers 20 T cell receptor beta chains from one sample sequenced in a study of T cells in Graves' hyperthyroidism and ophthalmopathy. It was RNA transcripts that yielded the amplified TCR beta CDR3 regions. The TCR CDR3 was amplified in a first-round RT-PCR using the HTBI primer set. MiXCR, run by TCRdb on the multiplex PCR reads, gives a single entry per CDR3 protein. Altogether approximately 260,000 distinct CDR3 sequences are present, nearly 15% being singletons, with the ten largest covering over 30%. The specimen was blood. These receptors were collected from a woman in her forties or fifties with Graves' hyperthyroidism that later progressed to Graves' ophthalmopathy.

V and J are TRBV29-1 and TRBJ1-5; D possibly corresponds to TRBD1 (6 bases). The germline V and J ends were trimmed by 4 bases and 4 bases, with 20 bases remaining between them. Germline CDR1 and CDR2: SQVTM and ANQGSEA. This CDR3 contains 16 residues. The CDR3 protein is CSVVWGAGSLNQPQHF. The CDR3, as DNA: TGCAGCGTTGTCTGGGGGGCGGGAAGTTTAAATCAGCCCCAGCATTTT.

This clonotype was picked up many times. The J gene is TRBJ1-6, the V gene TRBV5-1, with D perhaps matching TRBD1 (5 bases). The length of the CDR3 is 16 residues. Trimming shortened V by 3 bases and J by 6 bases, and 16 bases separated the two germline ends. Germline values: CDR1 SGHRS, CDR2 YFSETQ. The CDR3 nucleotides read TGCGCCAGCAGCTCCCTCGGCGGGGGAGGTAATTCACCCCTCCACTTT. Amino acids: CASSSLGGGGNSPLHF.

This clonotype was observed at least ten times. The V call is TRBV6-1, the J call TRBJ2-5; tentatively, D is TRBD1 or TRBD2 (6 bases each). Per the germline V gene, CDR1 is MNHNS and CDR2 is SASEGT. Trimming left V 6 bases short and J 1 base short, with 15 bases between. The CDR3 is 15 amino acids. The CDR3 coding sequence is TGTGCCAGCAGAGGGGGGTCAGGACCCCAAGAGACCCAGTACTTC. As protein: CASRGGSGPQETQYF.

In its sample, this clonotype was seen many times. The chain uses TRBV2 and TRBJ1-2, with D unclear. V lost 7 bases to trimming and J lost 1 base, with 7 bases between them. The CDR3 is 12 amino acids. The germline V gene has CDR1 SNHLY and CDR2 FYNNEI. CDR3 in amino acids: CASIEVNYGYTF. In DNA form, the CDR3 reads TGTGCCAGCATCGAAGTTAACTATGGCTACACCTTC.

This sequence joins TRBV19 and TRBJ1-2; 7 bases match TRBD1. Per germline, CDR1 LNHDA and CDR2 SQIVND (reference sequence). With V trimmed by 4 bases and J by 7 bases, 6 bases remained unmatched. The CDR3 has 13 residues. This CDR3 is CASSRGQSLGYTF. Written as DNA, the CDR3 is TGTGCCAGTAGTAGGGGACAGTCTCTTGGCTACACCTTC. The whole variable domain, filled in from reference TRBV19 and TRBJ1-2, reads DGGITQSPKYLFRKEGQNVTLSCEQNLNHDAMYWYRQDPGQGLRLIYYSQIVNDFQKGDIAEGYSVSREKKESFPLTVTSAQKNPTAFYLCASSRGQSLGYTFGSGTRLTVV.

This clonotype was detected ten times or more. As DNA, the CDR3 is TGTGCCACAGAACAGGGGGCCTCCTATAATTCACCCCTCCACTTT. It is translated as CATEQGASYNSPLHF. The chain employs TRBV2 and TRBJ1-6, with 9 bases lining up with TRBD1. V lost 10 bases and J lost 0; bases outside the gene matches: 4. Germline values: CDR1 SNHLY, CDR2 FYNNEI. This CDR3 is 15 amino acids long.

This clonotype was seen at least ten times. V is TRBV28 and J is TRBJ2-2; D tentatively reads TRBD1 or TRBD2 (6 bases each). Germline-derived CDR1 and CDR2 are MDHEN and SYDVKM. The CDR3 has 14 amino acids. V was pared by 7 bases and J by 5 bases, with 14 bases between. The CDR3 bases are TGTGCCAGCACCCGAAGGGGGGCGACCGGGGAGCTGTTTTTT. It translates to CASTRRGATGELFF.

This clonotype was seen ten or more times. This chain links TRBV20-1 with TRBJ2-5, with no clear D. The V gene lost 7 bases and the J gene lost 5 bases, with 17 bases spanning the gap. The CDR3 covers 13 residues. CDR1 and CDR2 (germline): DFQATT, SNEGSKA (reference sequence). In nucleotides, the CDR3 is TGCAGTGTCCTATACGGCCTTGAGGAGACCCAGTACTTC. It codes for CSVLYGLEETQYF.

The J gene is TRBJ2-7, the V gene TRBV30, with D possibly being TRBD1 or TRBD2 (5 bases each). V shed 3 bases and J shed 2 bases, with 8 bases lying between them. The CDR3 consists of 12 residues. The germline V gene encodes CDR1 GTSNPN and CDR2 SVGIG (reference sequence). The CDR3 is CAWRQGAYEQYF. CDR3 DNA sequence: TGTGCCTGGAGGCAGGGAGCCTACGAGCAGTACTTC.

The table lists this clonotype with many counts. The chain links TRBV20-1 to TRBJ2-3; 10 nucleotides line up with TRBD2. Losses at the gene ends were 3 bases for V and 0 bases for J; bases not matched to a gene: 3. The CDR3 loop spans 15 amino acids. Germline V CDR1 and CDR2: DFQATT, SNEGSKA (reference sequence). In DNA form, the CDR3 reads TGCAGTGCTAGGTCTAGCGGGAGAAGCACAGATACGCAGTATTTT. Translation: CSARSSGRSTDTQYF.

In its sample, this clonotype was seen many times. CDR3 in amino acids: CASSLPGGEAFF. Written as DNA, the CDR3 is TGTGCCAGCAGCTTACCGGGGGGTGAAGCTTTCTTT. The chain combines TRBV11-1 with TRBJ1-1; the D gene is possibly TRBD1 (5 bases). CDR1 is SGHAT and CDR2 is FQDESV in the germline V gene (reference sequence). V gave up 2 bases and J gave up 7 bases, with 8 bases separating them. The CDR3 runs to 12 residues. The full variable domain, with the rest looked up from reference TRBV11-1 and TRBJ1-1, is EAEVAQSPRYKITEKSQAVAFWCDPISGHATLYWYRQILGQGPELLVQFQDESVVDDSQLPKDRFSAERLKGVDSTLKIQPAELGDSAMYLCASSLPGGEAFFGQGTRLTVV.

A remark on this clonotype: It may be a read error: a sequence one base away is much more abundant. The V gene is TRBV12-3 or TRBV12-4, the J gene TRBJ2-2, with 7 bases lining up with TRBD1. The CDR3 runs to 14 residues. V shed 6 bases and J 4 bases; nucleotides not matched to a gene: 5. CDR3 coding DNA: TGTGCCAGCAGGGCGACAGGGAGCACCGGGGAGCTGTTTTTT. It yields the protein CASRATGSTGELFF.

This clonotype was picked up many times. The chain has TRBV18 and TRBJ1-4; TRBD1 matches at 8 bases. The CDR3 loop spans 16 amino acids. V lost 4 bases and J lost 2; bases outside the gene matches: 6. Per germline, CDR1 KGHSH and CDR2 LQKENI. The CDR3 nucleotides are TGTGCCAGCTCACTGTATCCAGGGGGCACTAATGAAAAACTGTTTTTT. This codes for CASSLYPGGTNEKLFF.

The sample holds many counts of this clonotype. The CDR3 DNA is TGTGCCAGCACCGAGGAGCAGTTCTTC. Its translation is CASTEEQFF. This rearrangement joins TRBV2 to TRBJ2-1; no definite D call. V was pared by 7 bases and J by 10 bases, with 5 bases between. Germline V gene data show CDR1 as SNHLY and CDR2 as FYNNEI. There are 9 residues in the CDR3.

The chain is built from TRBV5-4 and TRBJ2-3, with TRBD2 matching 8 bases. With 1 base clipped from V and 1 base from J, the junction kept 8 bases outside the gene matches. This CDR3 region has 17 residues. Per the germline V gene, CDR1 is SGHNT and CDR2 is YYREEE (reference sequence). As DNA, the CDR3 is TGTGCCAGCAGCTTGTTCACCGGACTAGCTGGCACAGATACGCAGTATTTT. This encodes CASSLFTGLAGTDTQYF.

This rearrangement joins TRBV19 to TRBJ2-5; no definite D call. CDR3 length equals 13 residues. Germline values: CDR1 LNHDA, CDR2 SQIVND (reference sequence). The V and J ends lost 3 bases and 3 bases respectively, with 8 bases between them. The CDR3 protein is CASSMGQKETQYF. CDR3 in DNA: TGTGCCAGTAGTATGGGTCAGAAAGAGACCCAGTACTTC.

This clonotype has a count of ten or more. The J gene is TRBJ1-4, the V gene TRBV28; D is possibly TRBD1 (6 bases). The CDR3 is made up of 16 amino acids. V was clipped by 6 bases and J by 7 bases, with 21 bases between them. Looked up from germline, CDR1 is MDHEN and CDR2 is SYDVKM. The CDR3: CASSSSRGGGREKLFF. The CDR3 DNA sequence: TGTGCCAGCAGCTCATCCCGTGGAGGGGGGCGTGAAAAACTGTTTTTT.

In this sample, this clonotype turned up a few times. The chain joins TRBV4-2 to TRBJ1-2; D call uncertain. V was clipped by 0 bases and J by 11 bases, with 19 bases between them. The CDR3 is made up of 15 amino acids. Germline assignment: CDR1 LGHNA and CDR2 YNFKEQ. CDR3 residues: CASSQEIVWAAGYTF. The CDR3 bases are TGTGCCAGCAGCCAAGAGATCGTATGGGCAGCCGGATACACCTTC.

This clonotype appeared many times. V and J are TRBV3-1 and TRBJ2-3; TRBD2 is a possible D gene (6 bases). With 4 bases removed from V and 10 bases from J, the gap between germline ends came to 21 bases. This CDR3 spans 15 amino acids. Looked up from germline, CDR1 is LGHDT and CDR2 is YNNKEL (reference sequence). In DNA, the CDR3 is TGTGCCAGCAGCCCCGGGACTCTCCTTTCGGATGCGCAGTATTTT. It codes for CASSPGTLLSDAQYF.

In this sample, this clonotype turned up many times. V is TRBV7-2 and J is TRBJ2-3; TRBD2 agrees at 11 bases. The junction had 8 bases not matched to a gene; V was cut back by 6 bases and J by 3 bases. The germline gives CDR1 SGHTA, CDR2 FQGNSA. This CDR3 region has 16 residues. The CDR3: CASSSIAGGPTDTQYF. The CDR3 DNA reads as TGTGCCAGCAGTTCTATAGCGGGAGGGCCTACAGATACGCAGTATTTT.